The source of this T cell receptor (beta chain) is a study of T cells after yellow fever vaccination. Study conclusions and caveats: Primary-vaccination clones mostly resurfaced post-booster (around 95% CD4, around 88% CD8).

The CDR3 covers 14 residues. Germline values: CDR1 SGHRS, CDR2 YFSETQ. Trimming pared 0 bases from V and 2 bases from J, leaving 8 bases between. This clonotype was counted at least ten times. What it binds is not known. TCRdb fed the 5' RACE reads into MiXCR, producing one record per CDR3 protein. Here the sample spans a few hundred thousand distinct CDR3 sequences, approximately 4% being singletons. The sequence came from a man aged 18 to 29 who received the YFV17D yellow fever vaccine. The input for sequencing was PBMCs, taken 15 days after the yellow fever booster vaccination. The genes are TRBV5-1 and TRBJ1-2, with D unresolved. CDR3 bases: TGCGCCAGCAGCTTGGGCCAGCGAAACTATGGCTACACCTTC. Its translation is CASSLGQRNYGYTF.